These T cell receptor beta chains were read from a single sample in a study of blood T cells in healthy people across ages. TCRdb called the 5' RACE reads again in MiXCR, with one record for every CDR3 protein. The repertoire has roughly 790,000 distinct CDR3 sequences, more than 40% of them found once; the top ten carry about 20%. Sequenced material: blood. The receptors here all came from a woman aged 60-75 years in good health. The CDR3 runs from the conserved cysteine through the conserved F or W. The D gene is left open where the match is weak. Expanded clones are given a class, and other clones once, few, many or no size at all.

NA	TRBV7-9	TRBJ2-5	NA	TGTGCCAGCGATAGCGCCTTTATAACGGGGGAGCAGTACTTC	CASDSAFITGEQYF
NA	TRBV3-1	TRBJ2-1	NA	TGTGCCAGCAACTCCTACGGGGCATACAATGAGCAGTTCTTC	CASNSYGAYNEQFF
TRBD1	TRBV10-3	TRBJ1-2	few	TGTGCCATCACTCGGACAGGGTATGGCTACACCTTC	CAITRTGYGYTF
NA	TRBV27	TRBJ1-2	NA	TGTGCCAGCAGTTCCTTCTGGGACGGTCACTATGGCTACACCTTC	CASSSFWDGHYGYTF
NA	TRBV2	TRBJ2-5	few	TGTGCCAGCAGGGAGGGACTGCAAGAGACCCAGTACTTC	CASREGLQETQYF
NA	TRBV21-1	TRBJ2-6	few	TGTGCCAGCAGCAAAGGGGTTAACTCTGGGGCCAACGTCCTGACTTTC	CASSKGVNSGANVLTF
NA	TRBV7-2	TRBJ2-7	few	TGTGCCAGCAGCGGCGGTATGGGGAGCTACGAGCAGTACTTC	CASSGGMGSYEQYF
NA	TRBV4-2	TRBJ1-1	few	TGTGCCAGCAGCCGAGAAGCGGGTGGGACTGAAGCTTTCTTT	CASSREAGGTEAFF
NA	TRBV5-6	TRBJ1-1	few	TGTGCCAGCAGCCCCCCCCTGAGAGGGACTGAAGCTTTCTTT	CASSPPLRGTEAFF
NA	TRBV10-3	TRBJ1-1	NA	TGTGCCACCCACGGACAGCAGGCCACTGAAGCTTTCTTT	CATHGQQATEAFF
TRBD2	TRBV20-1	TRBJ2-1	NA	TGCAGTGCTCCCCCCGCTAGCGGTTCCTACAATGAGCAGTTCTTC	CSAPPASGSYNEQFF
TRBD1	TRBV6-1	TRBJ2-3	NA	TGTGCCACCACGGGACAGCGCACAGATACGCAGTATTTT	CATTGQRTDTQYF
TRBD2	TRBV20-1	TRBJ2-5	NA	TGCAGTGTTCCTAGCGGGGGGGAGACCCAGTACTTC	CSVPSGGETQYF
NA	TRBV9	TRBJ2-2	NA	TGTGCCAGCAGCGTAGGTAACGGTGGGGAGCTGTTTTTT	CASSVGNGGELFF
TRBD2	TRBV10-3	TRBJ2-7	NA	TGTGCCATCAGTGATCGGACTAGCGGGAGTGAGGCCCAGTACTTC	CAISDRTSGSEAQYF
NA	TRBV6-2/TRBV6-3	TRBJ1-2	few	TGTGCCAGCAGTTCGACAAGGGCTGAGGCCTATGGCTACACCTTC	CASSSTRAEAYGYTF
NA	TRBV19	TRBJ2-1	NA	TGTGCCAGTAGTATCGGAGGCCCCTCCTACAATGAGCAGTTCTTC	CASSIGGPSYNEQFF
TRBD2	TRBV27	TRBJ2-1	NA	TGTGCCAGCAGGCTAGTTGCTAGCGGGGGGGCAATTGAGCAGTTCTTC	CASRLVASGGAIEQFF
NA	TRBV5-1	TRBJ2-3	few	TGCGCCAGCAGCACATCACCAGACTCTTCCGGGACAGATACGCAGTATTTT	CASSTSPDSSGTDTQYF
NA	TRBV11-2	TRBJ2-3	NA	TGTGCCAGCAGCCCCGGTCGGGGCCGGGATACGCAGTATTTT	CASSPGRGRDTQYF
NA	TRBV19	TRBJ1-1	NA	TGTGCCAGTAGCAAAACACCCTTACGCGGGGTAGGCGGCACTGAAGCTTTCTTT	CASSKTPLRGVGGTEAFF
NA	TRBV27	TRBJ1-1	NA	TGTGCCAGCAGTTCCATGACGGTGAACACTGAAGCTTTCTTT	CASSSMTVNTEAFF